One T cell receptor (beta chain) is described in this entry. The repertoire was sequenced with immunoSEQ multiplex PCR; TCRdb's copy has only in-frame clones and lacks some. The sample holds about 7,200 clones, around 70% seen once. This entry comes from a study of OX40 agonist ivuxolimab in advanced cancers. Across the whole study: Patients received ivuxolimab, an agonistic anti-OX40 (CD134) antibody. Six ivuxolimab dose levels, 0.01 to 10 mg/kg, were given intravenously every 2 weeks.

Enrollment shut out patients with autoimmune disease history or systemic immunosuppression. This CDR3 contains 19 residues. The clonotype comes from an adult with an advanced solid tumor such as melanoma, head and neck, liver or kidney cancer. The rearrangement links TRBV21-1 to TRBJ2-1; the table's TRBD1 call for D was not verified on the DNA. TRBV21-1 is an annotated pseudogene. The sample was CD4+ or CD8+ T cells sorted from blood, taken in a trial of the OX40 agonist ivuxolimab. The CDR3 region is CASSKKAERTVISYNEQFF. In DNA form, the CDR3 reads TGTGCCAGCAGCAAAAAGGCCGAGCGGACAGTCATCTCCTACAATGAGCAGTTCTTC.